The T cell receptor (beta chain) described here comes from a study of T cell changes during pregnancy in multiple sclerosis. V lost 2 bases, J lost 3 bases, and 9 bases lay in between. CDR1 is SGDLS, CDR2 YYNGEE, per germline. CDR3 length: 13 residues. Libraries were prepared by immunoSEQ multiplex PCR; TCRdb keeps only in-frame clonotypes and omits some of them. The sample has around 71,000 clones, around nine tenths seen once; the top ten hold approximately 1.2%. This specimen was peripheral blood, taken in the third trimester of pregnancy. The TCR sequence derives from a female donor with multiple sclerosis, enrolled in a pregnancy study. The chain recombines TRBV9 with TRBJ2-7; perhaps TRBD2 as D (6 bases). The CDR3 DNA is TGTGCCAGCAGCGTGGCTAGCGACTACGAGCAGTACTTC. This sequence encodes CASSVASDYEQYF.